This entry lists 5 T cell receptor beta chains sequenced from one sample in a study of cytomegalovirus exposure and HLA in healthy donors. TCRdb's copy holds only in-frame clones and misses some; the assay was immunoSEQ multiplex PCR. The sample has 130,000 or so clones; roughly nine tenths are singletons. The sample consisted of PBMCs. The receptors were sampled from a woman aged 18-29 years in good health and CMV-seropositive.

This clone was recorded a few times. In the same sample, other DNA sequences code for this CDR3. The rearrangement links TRBV9 to TRBJ1-2, with 7 bases fitting TRBD1. Unmatched junction bases numbered 5, after V lost 4 bases and J lost 5 bases. Germline values: CDR1 SGDLS, CDR2 YYNGEE. The CDR3 sequence is 13 residues long. CDR3 in DNA: TGTGCCAGCAGCCCTGGGACAGATTATGGCTACACCTTC. The encoded protein is CASSPGTDYGYTF.

The chain has TRBV18 and TRBJ1-6; 12 positions match TRBD1. The CDR3 is 19 residues long. Germline V gene data show CDR1 as KGHSH and CDR2 as LQKENI. Trimming cost V 2 bases and J 8 bases; bases outside gene matches: 13. The CDR3 loop is CASSPRGQGAQSPYSPLHF. CDR3 nucleotides: TGTGCCAGCTCACCAAGGGGACAGGGGGCGCAGAGTCCTTATTCACCCCTCCACTTT.

The V call is TRBV27, the J call TRBJ2-2, with D possibly TRBD2 on 6 matching bases. CDR1 is MNHEY and CDR2 is SMNVEV in the germline V gene (reference sequence). The CDR3 spans 16 residues. The V and J ends lost 7 bases and 2 bases respectively, with 17 bases between them. The CDR3 loop reads CASTPAAGRNTGELFF. CDR3 sequence (DNA): TGTGCCAGCACTCCCGCGGCGGGGCGTAACACCGGGGAGCTGTTTTTT.

This rearrangement joins TRBV30 to TRBJ1-4, with D possibly TRBD1 on 5 matching bases. The CDR3 has 14 residues. V was clipped by 2 bases and J by 7 bases, with 14 bases between them. Per the germline V gene, CDR1 is GTSNPN and CDR2 is SVGIG (reference sequence). The CDR3 loop is CAWSKGLGGEKLFF. The CDR3 nucleotides are TGTGCCTGGAGTAAAGGCCTGGGGGGTGAAAAACTGTTTTTT.

This clone came up once. For the CDR3, the DNA is TGTGCCTGGAGTGGAGATGCGACCCAGTACTTC. Its protein product is CAWSGDATQYF. The V call is TRBV30, the J call TRBJ2-5; unclear D gene. The V gene lost 1 base and the J gene lost 7 bases, with 7 bases spanning the gap. This CDR3 region has 11 residues. Germline V CDR1 and CDR2: GTSNPN, SVGIG (reference sequence). Combining the CDR3 with reference TRBV30 and TRBJ2-5 gives the whole variable domain SQTIHQWPATLVQPVGSPLSLECTVEGTSNPNLYWYRQAAGRGLQLLFYSVGIGQISSEVPQNLSASRPQDRQFILSSKKLLLSDSGFYLCAWSGDATQYFGPGTRLLVL.